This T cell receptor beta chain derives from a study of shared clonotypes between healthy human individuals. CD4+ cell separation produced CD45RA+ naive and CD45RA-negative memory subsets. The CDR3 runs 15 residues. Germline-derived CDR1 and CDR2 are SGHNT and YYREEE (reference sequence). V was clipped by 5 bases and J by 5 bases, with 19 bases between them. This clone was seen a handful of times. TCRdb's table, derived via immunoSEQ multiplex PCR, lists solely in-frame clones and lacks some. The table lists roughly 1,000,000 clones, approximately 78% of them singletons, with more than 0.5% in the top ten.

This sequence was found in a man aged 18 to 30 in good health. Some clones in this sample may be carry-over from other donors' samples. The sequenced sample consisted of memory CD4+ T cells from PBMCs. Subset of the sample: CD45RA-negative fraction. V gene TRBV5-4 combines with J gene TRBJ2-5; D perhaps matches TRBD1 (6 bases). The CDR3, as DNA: TGTGCCAGCAGTCCGGCTGGGGGCTGGGACGAGACCCAGTACTTC. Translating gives CASSPAGGWDETQYF.